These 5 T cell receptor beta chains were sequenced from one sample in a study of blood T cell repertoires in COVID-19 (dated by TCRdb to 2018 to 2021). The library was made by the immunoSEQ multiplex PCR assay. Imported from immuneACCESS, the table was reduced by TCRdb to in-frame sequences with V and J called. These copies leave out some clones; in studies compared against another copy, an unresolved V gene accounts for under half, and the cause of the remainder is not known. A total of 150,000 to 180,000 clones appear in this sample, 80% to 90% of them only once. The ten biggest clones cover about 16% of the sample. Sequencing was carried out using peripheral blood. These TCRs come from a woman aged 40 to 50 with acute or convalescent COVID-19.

CDR3 bases: TGTGCCATCAGTGAGTCGAGCGGCTCTTACACAGATACGCAGTATTTT. Translated, it gives CAISESSGSYTDTQYF. The chain joins TRBV10-3 to TRBJ2-3, with D maybe TRBD2 (5 bases). Trimming cost V 0 bases and J 2 bases, with 12 bases left between them. The germline gives CDR1 ENHRY, CDR2 SYGVKD. The CDR3 consists of 16 residues.

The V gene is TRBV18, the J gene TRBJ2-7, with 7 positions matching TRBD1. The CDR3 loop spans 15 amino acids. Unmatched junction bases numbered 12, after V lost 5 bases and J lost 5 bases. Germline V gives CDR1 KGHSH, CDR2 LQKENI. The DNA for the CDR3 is TGTGCCAGCTCAATTACAGCCGGGACAGCAAACGAGCAGTACTTC. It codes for CASSITAGTANEQYF.

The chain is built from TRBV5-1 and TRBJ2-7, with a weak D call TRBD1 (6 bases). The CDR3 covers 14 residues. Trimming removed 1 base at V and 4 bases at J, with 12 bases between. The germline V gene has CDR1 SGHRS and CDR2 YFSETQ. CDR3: CASSLSPQGYEQYF. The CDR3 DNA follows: TGCGCCAGCAGCTTGTCACCACAGGGTTACGAGCAGTACTTC.

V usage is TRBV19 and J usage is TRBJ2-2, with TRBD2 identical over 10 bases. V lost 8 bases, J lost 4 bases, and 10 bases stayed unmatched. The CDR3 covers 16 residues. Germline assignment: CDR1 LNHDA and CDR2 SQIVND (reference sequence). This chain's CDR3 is CASFSPGLATTGELFF. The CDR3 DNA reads TGTGCCAGTTTCTCACCGGGACTAGCGACCACCGGGGAGCTGTTTTTT. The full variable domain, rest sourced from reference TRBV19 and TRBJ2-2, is DGGITQSPKYLFRKEGQNVTLSCEQNLNHDAMYWYRQDPGQGLRLIYYSQIVNDFQKGDIAEGYSVSREKKESFPLTVTSAQKNPTAFYLCASFSPGLATTGELFFGEGSRLTVL.

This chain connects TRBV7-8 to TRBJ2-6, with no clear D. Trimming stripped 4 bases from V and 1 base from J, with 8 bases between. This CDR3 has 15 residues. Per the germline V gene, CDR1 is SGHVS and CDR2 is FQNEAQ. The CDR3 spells CASSYESSGANVLTF. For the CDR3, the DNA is TGTGCCAGCAGCTACGAGAGTTCTGGGGCCAACGTCCTGACTTTC.